Listed below are T cell receptor beta chains from one sample, sequenced in a study of cytomegalovirus exposure and HLA in healthy donors. TCRdb keeps only in-frame clones here, not all; method: immunoSEQ multiplex PCR. Its table lists just over 80,000 clones. The sample was PBMCs. Every receptor here comes from a woman aged 25 to 45 in good health and CMV-seronegative. CDR3s include the opening cysteine and the closing phenylalanine or tryptophan. The D gene is left open where the match is weak.

TRBJ2-7 - TRBV7-9 CASSPPTTYEQYF TGTGCCAGCAGCCCACCGACAACTTACGAGCAGTACTTC
TRBJ1-2 TRBD1 TRBV18 CASSRGTDYGYTF TGTGCCAGCTCACGCGGGACAGACTATGGCTACACCTTC
TRBJ1-1 - TRBV2 CASSGPRGTEAFF TGTGCCAGCAGTGGACCGCGGGGCACTGAAGCTTTCTTT
TRBJ2-7 TRBD2 TRBV6-1 CASSDQAGGPYEQYF TGTGCCAGCAGTGATCAAGCGGGAGGTCCCTACGAGCAGTACTTC
TRBJ2-7 - TRBV7-2 CASSSGPTYEQYF TGTGCCAGCAGCTCCGGTCCGACCTACGAGCAGTACTTC
TRBJ2-6 - TRBV19 CASSIRWESYGANVLTF TGTGCCAGTAGTATAAGGTGGGAGTCGTACGGGGCCAACGTCCTGACTTTC
TRBJ1-1 - TRBV2 CASSGGRNTEAFF TGTGCCAGCAGTGGGGGGCGGAACACTGAAGCTTTCTTT
TRBJ2-7 - TRBV4-1 CASSQAVMGGGDRVQYF TGCGCCAGCAGCCAAGCCGTGATGGGAGGGGGGGATAGGGTGCAGTACTTC
TRBJ2-2 - TRBV18 CASSLGPGQSGELFF TGTGCCAGCTCACTAGGCCCAGGACAGTCCGGGGAGCTGTTTTTT
TRBJ2-7 TRBD1 TRBV18 CASSTSIPGTGPSYEQYF TGTGCCAGCTCAACGTCGATACCCGGGACAGGGCCATCCTACGAGCAGTACTTC
TRBJ1-6 - TRBV27 CASGLERGVSPLHF TGTGCCTCGGGTCTTGAAAGGGGTGTTTCACCCCTCCACTTT
TRBJ1-4 TRBD1 TRBV30 CAWSAPDRRNEKLFF TGTGCCTGGAGTGCTCCGGACAGGAGGAATGAAAAACTGTTTTTT
TRBJ1-1 - TRBV11-1 CASSPRWRDGQAFF TGTGCCAGCAGCCCGAGGTGGCGGGACGGCCAAGCTTTCTTT
TRBJ1-1 - TRBV5-1 CASKVGANTEAFF TGCGCCAGCAAGGTGGGGGCGAACACTGAAGCTTTCTTT
TRBJ1-1 - TRBV5-1 CASSLDMAMNTEAFF TGCGCCAGCAGCTTGGATATGGCCATGAACACTGAAGCTTTCTTT
TRBJ1-1 - TRBV10-3 CAISGSGGGINTEAFF TGTGCCATCAGTGGTAGCGGTGGGGGGATAAACACTGAAGCTTTCTTT
TRBJ1-1 - TRBV18 CASSTWTEGDTEAFF TGTGCCAGCTCAACCTGGACGGAAGGGGACACTGAAGCTTTCTTT
TRBJ1-2 - TRBV4-2 CASSQGSQGSYGYTF TGTGCCAGCAGCCAAGGGAGTCAGGGGAGCTATGGCTACACCTTC
TRBJ2-7 - TRBV18 CASSPRGGFEAYEQYF TGTGCCAGCTCACCAAGGGGTGGCTTCGAGGCCTACGAGCAGTACTTC
TRBJ1-5 - TRBV28 CASSAVQPQHF TGTGCCAGCAGTGCGGTTCAGCCCCAGCATTTT
TRBJ1-1 - TRBV27 CASSSRGNTEDFF TGTGCCAGCAGTTCAAGGGGGAACACTGAAGATTTCTTT
TRBJ2-7 - TRBV12-5 CASGPGQRSYEQYF TGTGCTAGTGGTCCCGGACAGCGGTCCTACGAGCAGTACTTC
TRBJ1-5 TRBD1 TRBV2 CASSVWQGGSQPQHF TGTGCCAGCAGTGTGTGGCAGGGGGGAAGTCAGCCCCAGCATTTT
TRBJ2-7 - TRBV4-1 CASSPGVNYEQYF TGCGCCAGCAGCCCCGGGGTGAACTACGAGCAGTACTTC
TRBJ2-2 - TRBV21-1 CASSIAGIAGTGELFF TGTGCCAGCAGCATAGCGGGGATAGCGGGCACCGGGGAGCTGTTTTTT
TRBJ2-7 - TRBV4-1 CASSRDRFGEQYF TGCGCCAGCAGCCGCGACAGGTTTGGGGAGCAGTACTTC
TRBJ1-2 - TRBV14 CASSHRSGVRGYTF TGTGCCAGCAGCCATCGTTCAGGGGTTCGGGGCTACACCTTC
TRBJ2-1 - TRBV11-2 CASSLSRGGSEQFF TGTGCCAGCAGCTTATCACGCGGCGGGTCGGAGCAGTTCTTC
TRBJ2-7 TRBD1 TRBV7-9 CASSLVTGPGEQYF TGTGCCAGCAGCTTAGTGACAGGGCCAGGCGAGCAGTACTTC
TRBJ2-1 - TRBV6-6 CASRVTGSSYNEQFF TGTGCCAGCAGGGTGACGGGGAGCTCCTACAATGAGCAGTTCTTC
TRBJ2-3 - TRBV6-9 CASSFYRVMGDTQYF TGTGCCAGCAGTTTCTACAGGGTAATGGGAGATACGCAGTATTTT
TRBJ2-1 TRBD2 TRBV5-1 CASSPRFSGRAIGEQFF TGCGCCAGCAGCCCAAGATTTAGCGGGAGGGCCATTGGTGAGCAGTTCTTC
TRBJ1-2 TRBD1 TRBV7-6 CASSPGQGAQYGYTF TGTGCCAGCAGCCCGGGACAGGGGGCGCAGTACGGCTACACCTTC
TRBJ1-1 - TRBV2 CASRSEAGTEAFF TGTGCCAGCCGTAGCGAGGCTGGGACTGAAGCTTTCTTT
TRBJ2-1 - TRBV5-1 CASSLARSRSSDNEQFF TGCGCCAGCAGCTTGGCGCGCAGCCGGAGCTCCGACAATGAGCAGTTCTTC
TRBJ2-7 TRBD2 TRBV10-2 CASSDGGGPWEQYF TGCGCCAGCAGTGACGGGGGGGGGCCTTGGGAGCAGTACTTC
TRBJ2-7 - TRBV6-5 CASSPGRDSDEQYF TGTGCCAGCAGTCCAGGCCGAGACAGCGACGAGCAGTACTTC
TRBJ2-7 - TRBV28 CASPYEQYF TGTGCCAGCCCTTACGAGCAGTACTTC
TRBJ2-7 TRBD1 TRBV4-1 CASSLRQGVSEQYF TGCGCCAGCAGCCTCCGACAGGGTGTTAGCGAGCAGTACTTC
TRBJ2-7 TRBD1 TRBV5-6 CASSPGQGAYEQYF TGTGCCAGCAGCCCGGGACAGGGCGCCTACGAGCAGTACTTC
TRBJ2-1 - TRBV4-1 CASSQEGLVDNEQFF TGCGCCAGCAGCCAAGAGGGACTCGTCGACAATGAGCAGTTCTTC
TRBJ2-6 - TRBV6-6 CASSYAGFSGANVLTF TGTGCCAGCAGTTACGCGGGGTTCTCTGGGGCCAACGTCCTGACTTTC
TRBJ2-3 TRBD2 TRBV7-9 CASSLLAGASTDTQYF TGTGCCAGCAGCTTACTAGCGGGAGCTAGCACAGATACGCAGTATTTT
TRBJ2-1 - TRBV18 CASSPGGQGGTNEQFF TGTGCCAGCTCACCAGGCGGGCAGGGGGGCACGAATGAGCAGTTCTTC
TRBJ1-2 - TRBV2 CASADNYGCTF TGTGCCAGCGCCGATAACTATGGCTGCACCTTC
TRBJ2-7 TRBD1 TRBV5-1 CASSWDSYEQYF TGCGCCAGCAGCTGGGACAGCTACGAGCAGTACTTC
TRBJ1-1 - TRBV5-1 CASSLGNPRNEAFF TGCGCCAGCAGCTTGGGTAACCCGCGGAATGAAGCTTTCTTT
TRBJ2-5 TRBD2 TRBV5-6 CASSFWGGETQYF TGTGCCAGCAGCTTCTGGGGAGGGGAGACCCAGTACTTC
TRBJ2-7 - TRBV2 CASGRGYAYEQYF TGTGCCAGCGGGAGGGGGTACGCCTACGAGCAGTACTTC
TRBJ2-2 TRBD1 TRBV30 CAWAGGDQNGELFF TGTGCCTGGGCAGGGGGCGATCAGAACGGGGAGCTGTTTTTT
TRBJ1-1 - TRBV11-2 CASSPPGRMNTEAFF TGTGCCAGCAGCCCCCCGGGGAGAATGAACACTGAAGCTTTCTTT
TRBJ1-2 TRBD1 TRBV28 CASSLGDRPGGGYTF TGTGCCAGCAGTTTAGGAGACAGGCCAGGGGGTGGCTACACCTTC
TRBJ2-7 - TRBV18 CASSEDSREQYF TGTGCCAGCTCAGAGGACAGCAGGGAGCAGTACTTC
TRBJ2-1 TRBD2 TRBV6-1 CASRDGAGAKNEQFF TGTGCCAGCAGAGACGGCGCGGGAGCTAAAAATGAGCAGTTCTTC
TRBJ2-2 TRBD2 TRBV7-2 CASSPLAGGTGELFF TGTGCCAGCAGCCCGCTAGCGGGCGGTACCGGGGAGCTGTTTTTT
TRBJ2-5 - TRBV5-1 CASSLALAGAETQYF TGCGCCAGCAGCTTGGCACTAGCTGGAGCAGAGACCCAGTACTTC
TRBJ1-1 - TRBV6-6 CASSYATGTDAFF TGTGCCAGCAGTTACGCTACAGGGACCGACGCTTTCTTT
TRBJ2-5 - TRBV10-2 CATLVDTEEKETQYF TGCGCCACCTTGGTGGACACCGAAGAGAAAGAGACCCAGTACTTC
TRBJ2-1 - TRBV29-1 CSVGDNYNEQFF TGCAGCGTTGGGGACAACTACAATGAGCAGTTCTTC